This T cell receptor beta chain came from a study of T cell responses to AZD1222 COVID-19 vaccine. Using immunoSEQ multiplex PCR, the repertoire was profiled, and TCRdb retains in-frame clones only, with some absent. The profile covers about 100,000 clones, with roughly 90% appearing a single time and roughly 8.9% taken by the ten largest. Whole-study results and caveats: Spike-specific TCR breadth rose after two AZD1222 doses, and depth rose as well. Vaccine-related CD4 TCRs covered spike, predominating at 160-218 and 743-854.

Note on this clone: Antigen: not known.

The CDR3 contains 14 residues. The sample consisted of peripheral blood, taken 28 days after the second AZD1222 dose. The chain is built from TRBV21-1 and TRBJ1-2. TRBV21-1 is a known pseudogene. The TCR sequence derives from an adult who received the AZD1222 COVID-19 vaccine. This CDR3 reads CASSNRGEHYGYTF. The CDR3 nucleotides read TGTGCCAGCAGCAATCGGGGGGAGCACTATGGCTACACCTTC.